These T cell receptor beta chains were read from a single sample in a study of shared clonotypes between healthy human individuals. Sequencing was performed with immunoSEQ multiplex PCR; in TCRdb, only in-frame clones are kept and a portion is missing. Among more than 2 million clones listed, just under 95% were seen once. Sequencing input: naive CD8+ T cells from PBMCs. The receptors were gathered from a young man in good health. Some clones in this sample may be carry-over from other donors' samples. The CDR3 runs from the conserved cysteine through the conserved F or W. Fields, in order: D gene, J gene, V gene, clone size, CDR3 DNA, CDR3 protein. A D gene is named only where the DNA matches it firmly. A clone size is listed for some rows: how often the clone was seen (once, few, many), or a class if it is expanded.

NA	TRBJ2-1	TRBV9	NA	TGTGCCAGCAGCGTAGTGGGGGGAGAGGCATACAATGAGCAGTTCTTC	CASSVVGGEAYNEQFF
NA	TRBJ1-2	TRBV4-1	NA	TGCGCCAGCAGCGAGCGCAGAAACAATGGCTACACCTTC	CASSERRNNGYTF
NA	TRBJ2-1	TRBV5-1	once	TGCGCCAGCAGCTCGGGGGCAGGGGCTTCTAACAATGAGCAGTTCTTC	CASSSGAGASNNEQFF
NA	TRBJ2-7	TRBV4-1	NA	TGCGCCAGCAGTGGGCAAATATCCTACGAGCAGTACTTC	CASSGQISYEQYF
TRBD2	TRBJ2-1	TRBV28	NA	TGTGCCAGCAGCTCGGCTAGCGGATCCTCCTACAATGAGCAGTTCTTC	CASSSASGSSYNEQFF
TRBD2	TRBJ2-5	TRBV10-2	NA	TGCGCCACCTTGGATGGGACTAGCGGCCAAGAGACCCAGTACTTC	CATLDGTSGQETQYF
NA	TRBJ2-1	TRBV27	NA	TGTGCCAGCACCTTAGGGCCCGCTGATGAGCAGTTCTTC	CASTLGPADEQFF
NA	TRBJ2-2	TRBV10-3	NA	TGTGCCATCAGTGAGTTGGACAGCCTCACGAACACCGGGGAGCTGTTTTTT	CAISELDSLTNTGELFF
NA	TRBJ2-5	TRBV28	NA	TGTGCCAGCAGTTCAAGTCGTTTAAGGGCCCGCTTTCTCGAGACCCAGTACTTC	CASSSSRLRARFLETQYF
NA	TRBJ2-1	TRBV10-3	NA	TGTGCCATCAGTGGTTCTGAAAATCGGGGCTCCTACAATGAGCAGTTCTTC	CAISGSENRGSYNEQFF
TRBD2	TRBJ2-3	TRBV11-1	NA	TGTGCCAGCAGCTTAGTAGCGGGGAGCACAGATACGCAGTATTTT	CASSLVAGSTDTQYF
NA	TRBJ1-1	TRBV4-3	NA	TGCGCCAGCAGCCATTCTGGCGGGATTACCGAAGCTTTCTTT	CASSHSGGITEAFF
TRBD1	TRBJ2-7	TRBV6-5	NA	TGTGCCAGCAGTTACTCCAGGACAGGGGTATACGAGCAGTACTTC	CASSYSRTGVYEQYF
TRBD2	TRBJ2-7	TRBV7-9	NA	TGTGCCAGCAGCTTCAAGACTAGCGGGAGTCTCTACGAGCAGTACTTC	CASSFKTSGSLYEQYF
NA	TRBJ2-1	TRBV6-1	NA	TGTGCCAGCAGTTCCGGGAGCTCCTACAATGAGCAGTTCTTC	CASSSGSSYNEQFF
NA	TRBJ1-2	TRBV5-5	once	TGTGCCAGCAGCTTGGTTGGAGAAGTTAACTATGGCTACACCTTC	CASSLVGEVNYGYTF
NA	TRBJ2-2	TRBV4-1	NA	TGCGCCAGCAGCCAAGGGCTAGCTTACTTCTTGAACACCGGGGAGCTGTTTTTT	CASSQGLAYFLNTGELFF